A selection of T cell receptor beta chains follows, all from one sample in a study of STAT3 mutations in large granular lymphocyte leukemia. Assay used: immunoSEQ multiplex PCR; TCRdb lists only in-frame clones, some missing. The table has tens of thousands of clones, about 90% seen once. Sequenced input: peripheral blood mononuclear cells. All receptors come from a man aged 55-75 years with T-cell large granular lymphocyte leukemia. Some clones in this sample may be carry-over from other donors' samples. Each CDR3 is given with its conserved first and last residue. D genes are given only for firm matches. Clone size is shown for a subset of rows, as once, few, many or a class of expanded clone.

size	D	J	V	DNA	CDR3
.	.	TRBJ1-2	TRBV6-5	TGTGCCAGCAGTTACTCCAGCTCAGCTAACTATGGCTACACCTTC	CASSYSSSANYGYTF
.	.	TRBJ1-2	TRBV11-2	TGTGCCAGCAGCCATAACAGGAGACCTAACTATGGCTACACCTTC	CASSHNRRPNYGYTF
.	TRBD1	TRBJ2-1	TRBV5-1	TGCGCCAGCAGCTCCCGGGACAGGGGTGAGCAGTTCTTC	CASSSRDRGEQFF
.	.	TRBJ1-5	TRBV30	TGTGCCTGGAGTCGATTGAACAATCAGCCCCAGCATTTT	CAWSRLNNQPQHF
.	TRBD1	TRBJ1-6	TRBV4-3	TGCGCCAGCAGCCAAGATCGGGACAGCTATTCACCCCTCCACTTT	CASSQDRDSYSPLHF
.	.	TRBJ2-7	TRBV19	TGTGCCAGCCGGGACTTCCTGGGCGAGCAGTACTTC	CASRDFLGEQYF
.	TRBD1	TRBJ1-2	TRBV9	TGTGCCAGCAGCGTCCACAGGGGTAATAACTATGGCTACACCTTC	CASSVHRGNNYGYTF
.	.	TRBJ2-2	TRBV4-3	TGCGCCAGCAGCCAAGTTCTGGGCACCGGGGAGCTGTTTTTT	CASSQVLGTGELFF
.	.	TRBJ2-2	TRBV29-1	TGCAGCGTCGCCCCGGCCAGGGGATTCACCGGGGAGCTGTTTTTT	CSVAPARGFTGELFF
.	.	TRBJ2-7	TRBV18	TGTGCCAGCTCACCTAACCGGGGATCCTACGAGCAGTACTTC	CASSPNRGSYEQYF
medium-sized	.	TRBJ1-2	TRBV11-3	TGTGCCAGCAGCACACCGACGGCCTATGGCTACACCTTC	CASSTPTAYGYTF
.	TRBD1	TRBJ1-4	TRBV5-1	TGCGCCAGCGCAGGGGGGTCGGGTAATGAAAAACTGTTTTTT	CASAGGSGNEKLFF
.	.	TRBJ1-3	TRBV18	TGTGCCAGCTCACCACGCGCAGGGTATTTGGACACCATATATTTT	CASSPRAGYLDTIYF
.	.	TRBJ1-5	TRBV30	TGTGCCTGGAGTGTAAAGGGGGTAGACGCGGGTAATCAGCCCCAGCATTTT	CAWSVKGVDAGNQPQHF
once	.	TRBJ1-1	TRBV27	TGTGCCAGCAGTTCCAGGGGTTTGAACACTGAAGCTTTCTTT	CASSSRGLNTEAFF
.	TRBD2	TRBJ2-1	TRBV5-1	TGCGCCAGCAGCCCGTTAGCGGGAGAGCAGTTCTTC	CASSPLAGEQFF
.	TRBD2	TRBJ2-7	TRBV5-1	TGCGCCAGCAGATTGAGCGGGGACTACGAGCAGTACTTC	CASRLSGDYEQYF
.	.	TRBJ1-5	TRBV6-5	TGTGCCAGCAGGATACGGACTTATAGCAATCAGCCCCAGCATTTT	CASRIRTYSNQPQHF
once	TRBD1	TRBJ1-4	TRBV29-1	TGCAGCGTAGCCCGGGACAGGGGGTACGAAAAACTGTTTTTT	CSVARDRGYEKLFF
.	TRBD2	TRBJ2-3	TRBV9	TGTGCCAGCAGCGTAGAGGGACTAGCGGGGGTGGGGCAGTATTTT	CASSVEGLAGVGQYF
.	.	TRBJ2-2	TRBV5-8	TGTGCCAGCCGGTCACAGGGTTTGACCGGGGAGCTGTTTTTT	CASRSQGLTGELFF